Reported below is one TCR beta chain. This entry belongs to a study of OX40 agonist ivuxolimab in advanced cancers. Study-level information: Three dose-escalation patients had partial responses: one with hepatocellular carcinoma and two with cutaneous melanoma.

Germline V CDR1 and CDR2: SQVTM, ANQGSEA. This CDR3 contains 15 residues. Trimming took 4 bases from V and 6 from J, leaving 21 bases between them. Generated by immunoSEQ multiplex PCR, the TCRdb table keeps only in-frame clones and is missing some. The repertoire holds some 99,000 clones, with about 86% as singletons. The V call is TRBV29-1, the J call TRBJ1-1, with D perhaps matching TRBD1 (5 bases). The sequence was collected from an adult with an advanced solid tumor such as melanoma, head and neck, liver or kidney cancer. The specimen was CD4+ or CD8+ T cells sorted from blood, collected in a trial of the OX40 agonist ivuxolimab. The CDR3 protein is CSVGDVRGGASEAFF. CDR3 sequence (DNA): TGCAGCGTTGGGGATGTGCGGGGGGGAGCCTCTGAAGCTTTCTTT. The full variable domain, its missing parts supplied by reference TRBV29-1 and TRBJ1-1, is SAVISQKPSRDICQRGTSLTIQCQVDSQVTMMFWYRQQPGQSLTLIATANQGSEATYESGFVIDKFPISRPNLTFSTLTVSNMSPEDSSIYLCSVGDVRGGASEAFFGQGTRLTVV.